This T cell receptor beta chain comes out of a study of blood T cell repertoires in COVID-19. Study-wide context: Samples representing acute and convalescent COVID-19 were sourced from the United States, Italy and Spain. T cells, B-cell-depleted T cells, or PBMCs provided the cDNA or gDNA that served as material.

V lost 7 bases, J lost 3 bases, and 5 bases stayed unmatched. Germline V gene sequence: CDR1 SQVTM, CDR2 ANQGSEA. This CDR3 is built from 13 residues. Per the study methods: By means of reference gene primer amplification, nucleated cell counts were estimated. Libraries were prepared by immunoSEQ multiplex PCR; TCRdb keeps only in-frame clonotypes and omits some of them. Clone size and V and J calls were adopted from that table, with D and trimming inferred from the DNA. Here the sample spans some 120,000 clones, around 87% being singletons. The rearrangement uses TRBV29-1 and TRBJ1-4, with TRBD1 identical over 7 bases. This TCR was sampled from a woman in her fifties or sixties with acute or convalescent COVID-19. The sample comprised peripheral blood. DNA for the CDR3: TGCAGCGCCCGACAGGGATCTAATGAAAAACTGTTTTTT. As protein: CSARQGSNEKLFF.